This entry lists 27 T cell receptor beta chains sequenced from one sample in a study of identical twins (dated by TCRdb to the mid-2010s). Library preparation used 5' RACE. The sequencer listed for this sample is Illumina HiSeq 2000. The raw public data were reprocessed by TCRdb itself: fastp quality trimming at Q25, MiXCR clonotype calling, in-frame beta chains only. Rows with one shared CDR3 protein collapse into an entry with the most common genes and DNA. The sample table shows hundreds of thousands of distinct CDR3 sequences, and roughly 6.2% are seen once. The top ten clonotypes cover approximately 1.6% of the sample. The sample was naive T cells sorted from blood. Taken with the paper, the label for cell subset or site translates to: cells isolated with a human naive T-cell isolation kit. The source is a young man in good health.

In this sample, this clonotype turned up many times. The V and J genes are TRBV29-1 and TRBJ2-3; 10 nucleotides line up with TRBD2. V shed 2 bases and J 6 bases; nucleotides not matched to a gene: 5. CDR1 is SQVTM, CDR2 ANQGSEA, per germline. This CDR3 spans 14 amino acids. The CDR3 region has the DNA TGCAGCGTTGAACTAGCGGGAGTCGAGGATACGCAGTATTTT. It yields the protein CSVELAGVEDTQYF.

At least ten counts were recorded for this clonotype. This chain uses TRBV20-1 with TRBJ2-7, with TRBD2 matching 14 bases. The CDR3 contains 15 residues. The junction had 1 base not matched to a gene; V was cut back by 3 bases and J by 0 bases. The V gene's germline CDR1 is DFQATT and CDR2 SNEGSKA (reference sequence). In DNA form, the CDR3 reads TGCAGTGCTAGTGGGACTAGCGGGAGCTCCTACGAGCAGTACTTC. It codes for CSASGTSGSSYEQYF.

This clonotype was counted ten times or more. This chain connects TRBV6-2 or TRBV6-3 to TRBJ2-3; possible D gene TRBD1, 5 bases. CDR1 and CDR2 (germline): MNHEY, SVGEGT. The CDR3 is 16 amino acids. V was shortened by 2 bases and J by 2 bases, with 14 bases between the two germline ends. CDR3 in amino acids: CASSYGPGSSTDTQYF. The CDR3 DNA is TGTGCCAGCAGTTACGGTCCAGGGTCTTCCACAGATACGCAGTATTTT.

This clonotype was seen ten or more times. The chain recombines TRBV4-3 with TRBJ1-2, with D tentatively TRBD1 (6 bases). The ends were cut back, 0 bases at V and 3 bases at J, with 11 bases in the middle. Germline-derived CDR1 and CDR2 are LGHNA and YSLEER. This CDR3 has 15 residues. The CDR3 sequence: CASSQEEGGYYGYTF. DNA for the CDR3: TGCGCCAGCAGCCAAGAAGAGGGGGGGTACTATGGCTACACCTTC.

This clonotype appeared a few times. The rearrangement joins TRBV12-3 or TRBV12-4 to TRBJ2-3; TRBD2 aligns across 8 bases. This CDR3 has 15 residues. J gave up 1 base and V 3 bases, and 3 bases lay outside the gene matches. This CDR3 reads CASSFPGGGTDTQYF. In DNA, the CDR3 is TGTGCCAGCAGTTTCCCGGGGGGGGGCACAGATACGCAGTATTTT.

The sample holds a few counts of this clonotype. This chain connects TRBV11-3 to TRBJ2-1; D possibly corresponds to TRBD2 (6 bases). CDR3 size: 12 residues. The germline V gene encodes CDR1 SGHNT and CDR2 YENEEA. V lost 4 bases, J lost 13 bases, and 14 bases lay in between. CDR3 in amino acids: CASSSGVGKQFF. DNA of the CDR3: TGTGCCAGCAGCTCGGGGGTGGGAAAACAGTTCTTC.

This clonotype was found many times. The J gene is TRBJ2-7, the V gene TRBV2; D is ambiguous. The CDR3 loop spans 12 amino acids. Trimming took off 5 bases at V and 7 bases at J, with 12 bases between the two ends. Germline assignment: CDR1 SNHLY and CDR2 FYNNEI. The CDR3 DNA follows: TGTGCCAGCAGTACGAGACAACGGGAGCAGTACTTC. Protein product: CASSTRQREQYF.

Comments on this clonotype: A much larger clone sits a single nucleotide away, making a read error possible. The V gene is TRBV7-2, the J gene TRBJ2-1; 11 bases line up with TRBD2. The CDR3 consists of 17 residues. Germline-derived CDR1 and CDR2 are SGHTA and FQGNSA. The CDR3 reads CASSQRTSGFSYNEQCF. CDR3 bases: TGTGCCAGCAGCCAACGGACTAGCGGGTTCTCCTACAATGAGCAGTGCTTC.

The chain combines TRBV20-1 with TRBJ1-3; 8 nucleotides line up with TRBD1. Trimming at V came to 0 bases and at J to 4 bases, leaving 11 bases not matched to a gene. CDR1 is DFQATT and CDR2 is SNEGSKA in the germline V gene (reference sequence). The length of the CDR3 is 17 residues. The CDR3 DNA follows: TGCAGTGCTAGAGATCCCTCGACAGGGGTGATAGGAAACACCATATATTTT. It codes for CSARDPSTGVIGNTIYF.

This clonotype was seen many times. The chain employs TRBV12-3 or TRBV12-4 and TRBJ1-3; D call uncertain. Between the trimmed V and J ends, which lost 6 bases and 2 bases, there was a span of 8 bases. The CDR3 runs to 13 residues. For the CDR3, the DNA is TGTGCCAGCAGGGCCGCGGCTGGAAACACCATATATTTT. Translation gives CASRAAAGNTIYF.

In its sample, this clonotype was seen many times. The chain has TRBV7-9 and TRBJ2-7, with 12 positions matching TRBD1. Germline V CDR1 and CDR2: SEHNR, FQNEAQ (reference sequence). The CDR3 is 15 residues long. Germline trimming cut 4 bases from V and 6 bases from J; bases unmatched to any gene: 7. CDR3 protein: CASSSGTGGFPEQYF. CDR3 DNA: TGTGCCAGCAGCTCGGGGACAGGGGGCTTTCCCGAGCAGTACTTC.

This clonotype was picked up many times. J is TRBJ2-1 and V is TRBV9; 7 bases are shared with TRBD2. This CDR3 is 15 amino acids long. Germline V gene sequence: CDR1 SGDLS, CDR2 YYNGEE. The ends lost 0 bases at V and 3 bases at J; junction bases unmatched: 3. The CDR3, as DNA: TGTGCCAGCAGCGTAGAATCTAGCGGCTACAATGAGCAGTTCTTC. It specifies CASSVESSGYNEQFF.

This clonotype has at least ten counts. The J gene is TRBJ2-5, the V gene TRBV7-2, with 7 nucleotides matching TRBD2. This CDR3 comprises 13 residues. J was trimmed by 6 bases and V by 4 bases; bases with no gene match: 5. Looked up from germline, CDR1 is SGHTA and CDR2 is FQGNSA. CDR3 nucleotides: TGTGCCAGCAGCTCCCCCGGGGGGAAGACCCAGTACTTC. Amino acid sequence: CASSSPGGKTQYF.

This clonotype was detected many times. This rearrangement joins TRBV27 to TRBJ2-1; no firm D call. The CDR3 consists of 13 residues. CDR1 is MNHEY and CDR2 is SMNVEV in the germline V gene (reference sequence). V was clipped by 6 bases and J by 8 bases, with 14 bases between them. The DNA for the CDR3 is TGTGCCAGCAGATCGGACCCCCCTCATGAGCAGTTCTTC. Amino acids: CASRSDPPHEQFF.

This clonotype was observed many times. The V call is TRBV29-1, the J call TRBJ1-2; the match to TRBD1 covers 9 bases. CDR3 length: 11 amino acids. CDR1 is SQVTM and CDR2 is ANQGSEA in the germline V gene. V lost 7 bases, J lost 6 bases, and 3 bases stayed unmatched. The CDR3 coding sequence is TGCAGCGCCCGGACAGGGGATGGCTACACCTTC. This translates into CSARTGDGYTF. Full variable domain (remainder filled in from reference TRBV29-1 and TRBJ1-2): SAVISQKPSRDICQRGTSLTIQCQVDSQVTMMFWYRQQPGQSLTLIATANQGSEATYESGFVIDKFPISRPNLTFSTLTVSNMSPEDSSIYLCSARTGDGYTFGSGTRLTVV.

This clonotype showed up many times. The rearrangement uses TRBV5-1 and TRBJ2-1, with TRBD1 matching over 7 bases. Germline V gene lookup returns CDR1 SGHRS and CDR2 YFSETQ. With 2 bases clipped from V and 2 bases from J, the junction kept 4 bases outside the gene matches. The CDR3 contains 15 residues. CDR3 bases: TGCGCCAGCAGCTTTGCCGGGACAGCCTACAATGAGCAGTTCTTC. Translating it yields CASSFAGTAYNEQFF. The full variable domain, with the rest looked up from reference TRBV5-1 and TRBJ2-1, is KAGVTQTPRYLIKTRGQQVTLSCSPISGHRSVSWYQQTPGQGLQFLFEYFSETQRNKGNFPGRFSGRQFSNSRSEMNVSTLELGDSALYLCASSFAGTAYNEQFFGPGTRLTVL.

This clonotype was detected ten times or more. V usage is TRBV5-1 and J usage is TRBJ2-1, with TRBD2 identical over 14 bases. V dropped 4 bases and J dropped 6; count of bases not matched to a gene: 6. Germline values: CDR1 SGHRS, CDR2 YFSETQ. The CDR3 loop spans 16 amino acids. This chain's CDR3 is CASSPRLAGGGNEQFF. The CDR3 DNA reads TGCGCCAGCAGCCCCAGACTAGCGGGAGGGGGCAATGAGCAGTTCTTC.

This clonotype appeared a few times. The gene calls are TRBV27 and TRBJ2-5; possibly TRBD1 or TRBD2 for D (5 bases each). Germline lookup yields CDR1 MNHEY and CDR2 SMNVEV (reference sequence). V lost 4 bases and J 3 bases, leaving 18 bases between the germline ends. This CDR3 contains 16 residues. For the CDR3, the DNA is TGTGCCAGCAGTTCGGACTTAAGTGGGACCGAAGAGACCCAGTACTTC. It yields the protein CASSSDLSGTEETQYF.

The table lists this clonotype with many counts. CDR3 nucleotide sequence: TGTGCCAGCAGTTACCGGGGGACTCAGCCCCAGCATTTT. Translating gives CASSYRGTQPQHF. V is TRBV6-5 and J is TRBJ1-5; a possible D gene is TRBD1 (5 bases). This CDR3 has 13 amino acids. Germline V CDR1 and CDR2: MNHEY, SVGAGI. Trimming left V 2 bases short and J 6 bases short, with 8 bases between.

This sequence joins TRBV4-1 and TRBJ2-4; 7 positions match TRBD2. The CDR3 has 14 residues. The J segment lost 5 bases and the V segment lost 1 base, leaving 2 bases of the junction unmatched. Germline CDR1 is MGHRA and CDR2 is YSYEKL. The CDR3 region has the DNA TGCGCCAGCAGCCAAGGGGGGGGACAAAACATTCAGTACTTC. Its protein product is CASSQGGGQNIQYF.

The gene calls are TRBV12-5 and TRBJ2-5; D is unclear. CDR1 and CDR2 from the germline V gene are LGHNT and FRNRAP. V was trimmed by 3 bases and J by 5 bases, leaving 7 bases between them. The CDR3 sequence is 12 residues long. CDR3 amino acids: CASGFGVETQYF. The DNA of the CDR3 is TGTGCTAGTGGTTTCGGAGTCGAGACCCAGTACTTC.

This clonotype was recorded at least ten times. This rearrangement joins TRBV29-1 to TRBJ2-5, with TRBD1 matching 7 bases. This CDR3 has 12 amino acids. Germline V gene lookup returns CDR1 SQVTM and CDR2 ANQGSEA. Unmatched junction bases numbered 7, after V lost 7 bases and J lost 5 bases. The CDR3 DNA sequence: TGCAGCGCAGACAGGGATTGGGAGACCCAGTACTTC. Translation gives CSADRDWETQYF.

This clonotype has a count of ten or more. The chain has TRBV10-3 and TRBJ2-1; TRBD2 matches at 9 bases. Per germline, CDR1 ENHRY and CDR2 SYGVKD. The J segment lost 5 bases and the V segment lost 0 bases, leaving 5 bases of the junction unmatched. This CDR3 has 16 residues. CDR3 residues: CAISESIGGRDNEQFF. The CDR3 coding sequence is TGTGCCATCAGTGAGTCGATAGGCGGGAGGGACAATGAGCAGTTCTTC.

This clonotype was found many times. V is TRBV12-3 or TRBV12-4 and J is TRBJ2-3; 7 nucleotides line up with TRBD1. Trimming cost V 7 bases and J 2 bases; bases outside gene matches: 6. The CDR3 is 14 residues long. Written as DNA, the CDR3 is TGTGCCAGCACCAACAGGGGATTCACAGATACGCAGTATTTT. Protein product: CASTNRGFTDTQYF.

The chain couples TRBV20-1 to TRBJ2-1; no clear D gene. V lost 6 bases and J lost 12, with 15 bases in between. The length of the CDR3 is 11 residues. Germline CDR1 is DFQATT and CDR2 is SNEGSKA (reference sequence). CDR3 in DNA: TGCAGTGCAAGTCCCACGGTGGGGCAGTTCTTC. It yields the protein CSASPTVGQFF.

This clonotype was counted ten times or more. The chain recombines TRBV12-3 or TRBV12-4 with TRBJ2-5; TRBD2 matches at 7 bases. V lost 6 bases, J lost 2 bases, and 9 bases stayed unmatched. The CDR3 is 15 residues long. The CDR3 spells CASRRTGGRQETQYF. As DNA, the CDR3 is TGTGCCAGCAGAAGGACGGGAGGTCGGCAAGAGACCCAGTACTTC.

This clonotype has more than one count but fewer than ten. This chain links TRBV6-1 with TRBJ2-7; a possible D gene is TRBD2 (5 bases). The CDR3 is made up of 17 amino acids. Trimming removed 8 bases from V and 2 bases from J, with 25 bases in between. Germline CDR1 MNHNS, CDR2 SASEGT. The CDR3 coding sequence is TGTGCCAGCGGGTCCCGAACCAGCGGTGCCCGACCCTACGAGCAGTACTTC. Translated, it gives CASGSRTSGARPYEQYF.